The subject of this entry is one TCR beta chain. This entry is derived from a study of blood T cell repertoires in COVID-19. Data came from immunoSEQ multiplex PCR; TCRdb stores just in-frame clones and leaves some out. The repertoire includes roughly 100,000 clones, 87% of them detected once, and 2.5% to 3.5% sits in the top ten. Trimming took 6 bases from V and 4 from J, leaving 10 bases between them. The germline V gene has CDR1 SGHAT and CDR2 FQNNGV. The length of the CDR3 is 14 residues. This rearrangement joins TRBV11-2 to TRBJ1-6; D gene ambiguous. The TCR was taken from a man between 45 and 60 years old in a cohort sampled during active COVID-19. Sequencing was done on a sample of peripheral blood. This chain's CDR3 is CASSPTGYNSPLHF. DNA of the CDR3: TGTGCCAGCAGTCCGACCGGGTATAATTCACCCCTCCACTTT.